This T cell receptor (beta chain) came from a study of T cell repertoires in aging, cancer and after chemotherapy. Study-level points and caveats: Age-matched healthy donors had significantly more diverse, less clonal blood TCR repertoires than untreated cancer patients.

Rearranged V-D-J TRB sequences were amplified with a mixed TRB-A/B primer pool. In TCRdb, the multiplex PCR reads were re-called with MiXCR into one record per CDR3 protein. The sample consists of some 14,000 distinct CDR3 sequences, 25% of them appearing once. Germline CDR1 is SGHTA and CDR2 is FQGNSA. V lost 6 bases and J 2 bases, leaving 4 bases between the germline ends. CDR3 length equals 12 residues. The template was genomic DNA from peripheral blood, not RNA. Details on this clonotype: Its antigen is not identified.

Material: blood. The chain joins TRBV7-2 to TRBJ2-2, with D unresolved. The source of this sequence is a human donor in good health. The CDR3: CASSLNTGELFF. The CDR3 DNA reads as TGTGCCAGCAGTCTTAACACCGGGGAGCTGTTTTTT. The entire variable domain, with the rest obtained from reference TRBV7-2 and TRBJ2-2, is as follows: GAGVSQSPSNKVTEKGKDVELRCDPISGHTALYWYRQSLGQGLEFLIYFQGNSAPDKSGLPSDRFSAERTGGSVSTLTIQRTQQEDSAVYLCASSLNTGELFFGEGSRLTVL.